A single sample gave rise to the 16 T cell receptor beta chains below, sequenced in a study of T cell responses to AZD1222 COVID-19 vaccine. This table comes from immunoSEQ multiplex PCR, and its TCRdb copy is limited to in-frame clones, with some not included. The sample carries approximately 80,000 clones, 75% to 90% recorded once. The sample in question was peripheral blood, obtained 28 days after the second AZD1222 dose. All receptors derive from an adult who received the AZD1222 COVID-19 vaccine.

J is TRBJ2-3 and V is TRBV7-2; D unclear. The germline V gene has CDR1 SGHTA and CDR2 FQGNSA. The ends were cut back, 0 bases at V and 1 base at J, with 8 bases in the middle. This CDR3 has 15 residues. The CDR3 sequence is CASSLAGFRTDTQYF. The CDR3 nucleotides read TGTGCCAGCAGCTTAGCGGGTTTCCGCACAGATACGCAGTATTTT.

This clone has just one count. The rearrangement uses TRBV7-2 and TRBJ1-1; D is uncertain. Germline V CDR1 and CDR2: SGHTA, FQGNSA. There are 12 residues in the CDR3. Between the trimmed V and J ends, which lost 5 bases and 8 bases, there was a span of 12 bases. CDR3 nucleotides: TGTGCCAGCAGCCCTACCAAGGGAGAAGCTTTCTTT. Its protein is CASSPTKGEAFF.

The chain carries TRBV28 and TRBJ2-2, with D maybe TRBD2 (5 bases). Per the germline V gene, CDR1 is MDHEN and CDR2 is SYDVKM. V gave up 6 bases and J gave up 4 bases, with 15 bases separating them. This CDR3 spans 15 amino acids. CDR3 in DNA: TGTGCCAGCAGCAACGAGCGGACTTTCACCGGGGAGCTGTTTTTT. Residues: CASSNERTFTGELFF. Filled out from reference TRBV28 and TRBJ2-2, the complete variable domain reads DVKVTQSSRYLVKRTGEKVFLECVQDMDHENMFWYRQDPGLGLRLIYFSYDVKMKEKGDIPEGYSVSREKKERFSLILESASTNQTSMYLCASSNERTFTGELFFGEGSRLTVL.

This chain uses TRBV19 with TRBJ2-1; the D gene is possibly TRBD2 (6 bases). CDR3 length equals 13 residues. V was clipped by 5 bases and J by 9 bases, with 14 bases between them. Germline lookup yields CDR1 LNHDA and CDR2 SQIVND (reference sequence). CDR3 in DNA: TGTGCCAGTAGTGCGGGACCAGGCGGTGAGCAGTTCTTC. Its protein product is CASSAGPGGEQFF.

The chain carries TRBV21-1 and TRBJ2-2; the D segment call TRBD1 is taken from the table without a DNA check. TRBV21-1 is tagged as a pseudogene. The CDR3 length is 15 residues. Here the CDR3 reads CASRESRGSAGELFF. The CDR3 DNA is TGTGCCAGCAGGGAATCAAGGGGCAGTGCCGGGGAGCTGTTTTTT.

This clone was recorded a few times. The chain recombines TRBV19 with TRBJ1-5; 7 positions agree with TRBD1. CDR1 is LNHDA and CDR2 is SQIVND in the germline V gene (reference sequence). This CDR3 spans 13 amino acids. Trimming removed 7 bases from V and 9 bases from J; junction bases left unmatched: 9. The CDR3 DNA is TGTGCCAGTACCACAGGGGCGGGATGGCCCCAGCATTTT. Translated: CASTTGAGWPQHF.

This chain links TRBV28 with TRBJ1-6; TRBD1 agrees at 10 bases. The length of the CDR3 is 18 residues. Looked up from germline, CDR1 is MDHEN and CDR2 is SYDVKM. Losses at the gene ends were 4 bases for V and 8 bases for J; bases not matched to a gene: 14. The CDR3 DNA reads TGTGCCAGCAGTTCGACCCGGGACAGGGGTTTTCAGGATTCACCCCTCCACTTT. The encoded protein is CASSSTRDRGFQDSPLHF.

With respect to this clone: Distinct nucleotide sequences in the sample also encode this CDR3. This chain joins TRBV24-1 and TRBJ2-2; D possibly matches TRBD1 or TRBD2 (5 bases each). Trimming took 1 base from V and 7 from J, leaving 21 bases between them. The germline gives CDR1 KGHDR, CDR2 SFDVKD. The CDR3 sequence is 18 residues long. CDR3 in DNA: TGTGCCACCAGTGATTTCGACCCCGCCCGGGGCGGACGCGGGGAGCTGTTTTTT. Translated: CATSDFDPARGGRGELFF.

With respect to this clone: This sample also contains other DNA sequences that code for the same CDR3. This chain connects TRBV7-3 to TRBJ1-6; D gene unclear. CDR1 and CDR2 (germline): SGHTA, FQGTGA. This CDR3 contains 14 residues. Trimming took 5 bases from V and 4 from J, leaving 9 bases between them. The DNA of the CDR3 is TGTGCCAGCAGCCTCGACGGTTATAATTCACCCCTCCACTTT. It codes for CASSLDGYNSPLHF.

The J gene is TRBJ1-6, the V gene TRBV4-1; 10 bases agree with TRBD1. Germline CDR1 reads MGHRA; CDR2 reads YSYEKL. This CDR3 has 16 amino acids. Unmatched junction bases numbered 5, after V lost 4 bases and J lost 5 bases. This CDR3 is CASSRTGTGDNSPLHF. The CDR3 bases are TGCGCCAGCAGCCGAACCGGGACAGGGGATAATTCACCCCTCCACTTT.

This rearrangement joins TRBV11-2 to TRBJ2-7, with TRBD1 matching 10 bases. CDR1 and CDR2 (germline): SGHAT, FQNNGV. The CDR3 is 16 amino acids. J lost 2 bases, V lost 0 bases, and 4 bases had no gene match. CDR3 protein: CASSLEFGTGAYEQYF. The CDR3 DNA sequence: TGTGCCAGCAGCTTAGAATTTGGGACAGGGGCCTACGAGCAGTACTTC.

The V and J genes are TRBV6-6 and TRBJ2-2; tentative D call: TRBD1 (5 bases). Germline values: CDR1 MNHNY, CDR2 SVGAGI (reference sequence). The CDR3 has 12 residues. V lost 8 bases and J lost 6, with 10 bases in between. CDR3 in amino acids: CASSGHAGELFF. CDR3 in DNA: TGTGCCAGCTCAGGGCATGCCGGGGAGCTGTTTTTT.

This clone was counted only a few times. The genes are TRBV9 and TRBJ1-2, with D perhaps matching TRBD1 (5 bases). This CDR3 comprises 16 residues. Per germline, CDR1 SGDLS and CDR2 YYNGEE. Trimming left V 7 bases short and J 0 bases short, with 19 bases between. CDR3 residues: CASPVRGVRSNYGYTF. The CDR3 bases are TGTGCCAGCCCCGTGCGAGGGGTGCGATCTAACTATGGCTACACCTTC. Filled out from reference TRBV9 and TRBJ1-2, the complete variable domain reads DSGVTQTPKHLITATGQRVTLRCSPRSGDLSVYWYQQSLDQGLQFLIQYYNGEERAKGNILERFSAQQFPDLHSELNLSSLELGDSALYFCASPVRGVRSNYGYTFGSGTRLTVV.

The rearrangement links TRBV6-6 to TRBJ2-7; 9 positions match TRBD1. The length of the CDR3 is 14 residues. Germline trimming cut 5 bases from V and 5 bases from J; bases unmatched to any gene: 7. Germline CDR1 MNHNY, CDR2 SVGAGI (reference sequence). The CDR3 DNA follows: TGTGCCAGCAGTCGAAACAGGGGGCTCGACGAGCAGTACTTC. Protein sequence: CASSRNRGLDEQYF.

The CDR3 spells CASRAGTPQFF. For the CDR3, the DNA is TGTGCCAGCAGGGCCGGGACACCGCAGTTCTTC. This chain connects TRBV6-5 to TRBJ2-1, with a possible D match to TRBD1 (6 bases). V dropped 6 bases and J dropped 12 bases, with 12 bases sitting between them. The CDR3 spans 11 residues. Per the germline V gene, CDR1 is MNHEY and CDR2 is SVGAGI.

CDR3 sequence reads: CASSSGGFANYGYTF. The CDR3 bases are TGTGCCAGCAGCTCGGGGGGTTTCGCTAACTATGGCTACACCTTC. The chain combines TRBV7-9 with TRBJ1-2; TRBD1 is a possible D gene (5 bases). This CDR3 has 15 residues. Germline CDR1 and CDR2: SEHNR and FQNEAQ (reference sequence). V was shortened by 4 bases and J by 0 bases, with 12 bases between the two germline ends.